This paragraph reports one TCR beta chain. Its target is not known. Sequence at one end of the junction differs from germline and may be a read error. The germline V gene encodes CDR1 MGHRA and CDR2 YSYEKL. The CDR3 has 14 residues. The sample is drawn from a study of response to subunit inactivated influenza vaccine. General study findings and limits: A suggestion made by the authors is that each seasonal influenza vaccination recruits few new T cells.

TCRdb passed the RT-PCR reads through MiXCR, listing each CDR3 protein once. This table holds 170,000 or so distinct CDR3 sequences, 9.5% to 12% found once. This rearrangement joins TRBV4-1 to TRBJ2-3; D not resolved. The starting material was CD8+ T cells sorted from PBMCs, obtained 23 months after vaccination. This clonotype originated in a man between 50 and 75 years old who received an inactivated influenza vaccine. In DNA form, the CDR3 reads TGCACCAGCAGCCAAGGACCCCTCGCGGATACGCAGTATTTT. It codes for CTSSQGPLADTQYF.